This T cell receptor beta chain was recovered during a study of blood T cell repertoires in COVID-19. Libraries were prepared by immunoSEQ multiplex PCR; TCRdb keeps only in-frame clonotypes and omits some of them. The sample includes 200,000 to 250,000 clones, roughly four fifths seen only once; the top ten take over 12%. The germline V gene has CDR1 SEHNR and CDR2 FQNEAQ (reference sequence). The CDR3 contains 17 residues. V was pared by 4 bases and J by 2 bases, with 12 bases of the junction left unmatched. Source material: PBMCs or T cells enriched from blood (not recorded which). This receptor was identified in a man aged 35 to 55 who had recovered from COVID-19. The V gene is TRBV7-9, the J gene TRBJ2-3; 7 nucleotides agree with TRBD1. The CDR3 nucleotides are TGTGCCAGCAGCTCCGACAGGGTACCCATCCCCACAGATACGCAGTATTTT. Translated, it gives CASSSDRVPIPTDTQYF.